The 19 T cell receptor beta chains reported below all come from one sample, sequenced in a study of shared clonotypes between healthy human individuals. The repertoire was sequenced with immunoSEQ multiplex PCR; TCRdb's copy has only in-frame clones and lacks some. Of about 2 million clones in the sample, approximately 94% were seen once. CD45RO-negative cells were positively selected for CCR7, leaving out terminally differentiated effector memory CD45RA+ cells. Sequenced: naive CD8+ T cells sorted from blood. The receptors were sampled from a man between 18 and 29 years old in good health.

CDR3 DNA sequence: TGTGCCAGCAGCTTAGAGGATCCGGGCAACTACGAGCAGTACTTC. This encodes CASSLEDPGNYEQYF. The rearrangement uses TRBV13 and TRBJ2-7; D gene ambiguous. The V and J ends lost 1 base and 3 bases respectively, with 13 bases between them. Per the germline V gene, CDR1 is PRHDT and CDR2 is FYEKMQ (reference sequence). This CDR3 has 15 residues. Full variable domain (outside the CDR3, taken from reference TRBV13 and TRBJ2-7): AAGVIQSPRHLIKEKRETATLKCYPIPRHDTVYWYQQGPGQDPQFLISFYEKMQSDKGSIPDRFSAQQFSDYHSELNMSSLELGDSALYFCASSLEDPGNYEQYFGPGTRLTVT.

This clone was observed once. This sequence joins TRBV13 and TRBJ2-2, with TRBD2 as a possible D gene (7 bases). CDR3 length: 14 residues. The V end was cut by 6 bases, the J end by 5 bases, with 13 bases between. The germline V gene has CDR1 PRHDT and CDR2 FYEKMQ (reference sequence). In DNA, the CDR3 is TGTGCCAGCAGAAACGGGGGGCGGACCGGGGAGCTGTTTTTT. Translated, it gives CASRNGGRTGELFF.

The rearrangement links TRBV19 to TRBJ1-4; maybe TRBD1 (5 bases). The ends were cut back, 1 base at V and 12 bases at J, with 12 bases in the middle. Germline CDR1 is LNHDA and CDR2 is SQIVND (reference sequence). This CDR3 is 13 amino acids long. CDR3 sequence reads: CASSIGGPRELFF. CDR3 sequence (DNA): TGTGCCAGTAGTATAGGCGGACCCAGGGAACTGTTTTTT. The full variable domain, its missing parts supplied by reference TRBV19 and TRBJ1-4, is DGGITQSPKYLFRKEGQNVTLSCEQNLNHDAMYWYRQDPGQGLRLIYYSQIVNDFQKGDIAEGYSVSREKKESFPLTVTSAQKNPTAFYLCASSIGGPRELFFGSGTQLSVL.

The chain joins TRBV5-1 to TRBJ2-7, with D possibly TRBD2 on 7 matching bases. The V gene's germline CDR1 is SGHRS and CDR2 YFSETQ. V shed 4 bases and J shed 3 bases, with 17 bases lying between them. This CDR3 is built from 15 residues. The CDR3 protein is CASSGGAGSIYEQYF. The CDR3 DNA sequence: TGCGCCAGCAGCGGGGGGGCAGGTTCCATCTACGAGCAGTACTTC.

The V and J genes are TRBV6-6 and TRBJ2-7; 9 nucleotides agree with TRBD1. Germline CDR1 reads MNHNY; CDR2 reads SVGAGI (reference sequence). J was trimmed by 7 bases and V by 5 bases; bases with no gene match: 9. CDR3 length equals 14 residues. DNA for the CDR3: TGTGCCAGCAGTGCCCTCGGACAGGGGAGGGAGCAGTACTTC. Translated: CASSALGQGREQYF.

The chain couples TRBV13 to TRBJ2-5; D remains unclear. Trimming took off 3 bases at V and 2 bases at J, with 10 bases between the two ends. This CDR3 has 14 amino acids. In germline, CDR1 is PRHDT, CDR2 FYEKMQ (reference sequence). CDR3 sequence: CASSFVSRQETQYF. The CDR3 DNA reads TGTGCCAGCAGCTTTGTTTCTAGACAAGAGACCCAGTACTTC.

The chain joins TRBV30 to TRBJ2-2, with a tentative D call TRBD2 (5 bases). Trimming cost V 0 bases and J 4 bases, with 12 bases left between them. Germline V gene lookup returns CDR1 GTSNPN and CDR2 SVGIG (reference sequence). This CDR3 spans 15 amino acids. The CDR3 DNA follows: TGTGCCTGGAGTGTTCCCGAAGGGAGCACCGGGGAGCTGTTTTTT. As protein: CAWSVPEGSTGELFF.

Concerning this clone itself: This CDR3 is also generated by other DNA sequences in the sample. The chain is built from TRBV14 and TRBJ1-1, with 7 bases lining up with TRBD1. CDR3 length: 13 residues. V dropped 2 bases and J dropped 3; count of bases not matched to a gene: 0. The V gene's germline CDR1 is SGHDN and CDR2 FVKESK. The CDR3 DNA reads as TGTGCCAGCAGCCAAACAGGGGACACTGAAGCTTTCTTT. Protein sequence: CASSQTGDTEAFF. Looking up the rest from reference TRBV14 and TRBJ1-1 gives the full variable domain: EAGVTQFPSHSVIEKGQTVTLRCDPISGHDNLYWYRRVMGKEIKFLLHFVKESKQDESGMPNNRFLAERTGGTYSTLKVQPAELEDSGVYFCASSQTGDTEAFFGQGTRLTVV.

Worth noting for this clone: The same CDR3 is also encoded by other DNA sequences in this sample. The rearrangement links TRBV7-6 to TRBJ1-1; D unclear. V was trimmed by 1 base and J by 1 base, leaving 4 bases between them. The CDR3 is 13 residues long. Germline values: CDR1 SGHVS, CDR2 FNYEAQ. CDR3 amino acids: CASSLEENTEAFF. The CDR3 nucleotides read TGTGCCAGCAGCTTAGAAGAGAACACTGAAGCTTTCTTT.

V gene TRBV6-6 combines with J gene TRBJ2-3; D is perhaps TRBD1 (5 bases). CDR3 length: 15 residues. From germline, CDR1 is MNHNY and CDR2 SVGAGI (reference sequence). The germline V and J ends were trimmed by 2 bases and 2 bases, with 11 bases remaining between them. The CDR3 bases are TGTGCCAGCAGTTACCAACAGGCCTACACAGATACGCAGTATTTT. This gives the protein CASSYQQAYTDTQYF.

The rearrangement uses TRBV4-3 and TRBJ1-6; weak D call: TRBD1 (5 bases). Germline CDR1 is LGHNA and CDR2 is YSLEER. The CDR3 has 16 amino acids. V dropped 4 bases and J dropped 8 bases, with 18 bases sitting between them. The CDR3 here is CASSRLTGGSDSPLHF. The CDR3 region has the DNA TGCGCCAGCAGCCGCCTAACTGGGGGAAGCGATTCACCCCTCCACTTT.

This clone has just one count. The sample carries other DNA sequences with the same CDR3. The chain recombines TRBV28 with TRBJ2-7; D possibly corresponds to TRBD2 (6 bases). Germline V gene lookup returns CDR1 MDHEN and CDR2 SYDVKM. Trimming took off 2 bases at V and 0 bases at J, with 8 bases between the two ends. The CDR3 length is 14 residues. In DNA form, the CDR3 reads TGTGCCAGCAGTTTAGTCGGGAGCTCCTACGAGCAGTACTTC. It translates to CASSLVGSSYEQYF. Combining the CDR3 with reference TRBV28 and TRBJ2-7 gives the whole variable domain DVKVTQSSRYLVKRTGEKVFLECVQDMDHENMFWYRQDPGLGLRLIYFSYDVKMKEKGDIPEGYSVSREKKERFSLILESASTNQTSMYLCASSLVGSSYEQYFGPGTRLTVT.

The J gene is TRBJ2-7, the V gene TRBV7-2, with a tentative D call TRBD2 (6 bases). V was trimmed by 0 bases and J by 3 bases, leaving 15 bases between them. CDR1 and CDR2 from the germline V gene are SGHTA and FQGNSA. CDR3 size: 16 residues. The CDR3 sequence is CASSLASQRADYEQYF. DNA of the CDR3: TGTGCCAGCAGCTTAGCTTCCCAGCGGGCGGACTACGAGCAGTACTTC.

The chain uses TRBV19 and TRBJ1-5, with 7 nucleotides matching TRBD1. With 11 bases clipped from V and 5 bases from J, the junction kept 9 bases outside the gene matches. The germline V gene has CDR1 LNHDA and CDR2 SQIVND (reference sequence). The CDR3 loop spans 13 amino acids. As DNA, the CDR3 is TGTGCCGGGGGGGACAGTAATTATCAGCCCCAGCATTTT. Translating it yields CAGGDSNYQPQHF. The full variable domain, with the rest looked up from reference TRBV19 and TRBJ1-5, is DGGITQSPKYLFRKEGQNVTLSCEQNLNHDAMYWYRQDPGQGLRLIYYSQIVNDFQKGDIAEGYSVSREKKESFPLTVTSAQKNPTAFYLCAGGDSNYQPQHFGDGTRLSIL.

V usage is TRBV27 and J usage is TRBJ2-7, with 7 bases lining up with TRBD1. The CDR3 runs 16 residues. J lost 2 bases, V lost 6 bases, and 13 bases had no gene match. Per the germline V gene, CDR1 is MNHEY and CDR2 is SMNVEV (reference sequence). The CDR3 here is CASSRASRTGTYEQYF. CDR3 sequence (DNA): TGTGCCAGCAGCCGGGCCTCGAGGACAGGTACCTACGAGCAGTACTTC.

The CDR3 bases are TGTGCCAGCAGCTTAGGGACAGCGCCTATGGGAGAGACCCAGTACTTC. Translation: CASSLGTAPMGETQYF. This sequence joins TRBV7-2 and TRBJ2-5; the D gene is possibly TRBD1 (6 bases). The length of the CDR3 is 16 residues. Per germline, CDR1 SGHTA and CDR2 FQGNSA. V was shortened by 1 base and J by 4 bases, with 16 bases between the two germline ends.

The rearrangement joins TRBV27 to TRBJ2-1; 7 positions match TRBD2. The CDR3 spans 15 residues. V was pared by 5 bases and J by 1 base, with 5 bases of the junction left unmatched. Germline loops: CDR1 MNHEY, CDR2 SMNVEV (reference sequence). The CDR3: CASSPGRGSYNEQFF. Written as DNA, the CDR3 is TGTGCCAGCAGTCCCGGGCGGGGGTCCTACAATGAGCAGTTCTTC.

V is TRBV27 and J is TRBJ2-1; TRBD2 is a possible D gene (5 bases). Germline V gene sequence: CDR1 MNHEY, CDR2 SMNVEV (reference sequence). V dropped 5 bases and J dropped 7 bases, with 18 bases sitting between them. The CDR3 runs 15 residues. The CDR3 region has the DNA TGTGCCAGCAGTCCGATCTACTACTCGGGGAATGAGCAGTTCTTC. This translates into CASSPIYYSGNEQFF.

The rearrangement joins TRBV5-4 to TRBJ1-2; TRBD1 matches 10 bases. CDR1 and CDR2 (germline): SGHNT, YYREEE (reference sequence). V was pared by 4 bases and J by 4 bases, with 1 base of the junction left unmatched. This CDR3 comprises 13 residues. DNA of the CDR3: TGTGCCAGCAGCGGGGACAGGGGCTATGGCTACACCTTC. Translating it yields CASSGDRGYGYTF.